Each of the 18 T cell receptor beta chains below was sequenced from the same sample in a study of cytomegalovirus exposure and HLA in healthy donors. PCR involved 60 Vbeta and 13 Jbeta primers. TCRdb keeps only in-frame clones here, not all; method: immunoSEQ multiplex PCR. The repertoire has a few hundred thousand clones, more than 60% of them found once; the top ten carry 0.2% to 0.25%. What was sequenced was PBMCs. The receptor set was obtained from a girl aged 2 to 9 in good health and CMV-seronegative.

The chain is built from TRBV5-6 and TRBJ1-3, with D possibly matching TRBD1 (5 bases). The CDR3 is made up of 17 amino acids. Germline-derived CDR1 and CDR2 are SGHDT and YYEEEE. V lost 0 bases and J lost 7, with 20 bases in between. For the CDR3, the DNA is TGTGCCAGCAGCTTGGGTCGGCAGGGCTCTGGAAGGAACACCATATATTTT. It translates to CASSLGRQGSGRNTIYF. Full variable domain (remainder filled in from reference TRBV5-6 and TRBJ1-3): DAGVTQSPTHLIKTRGQQVTLRCSPKSGHDTVSWYQQALGQGPQFIFQYYEEEERQRGNFPDRFSGHQFPNYSSELNVNALLLGDSALYLCASSLGRQGSGRNTIYFGEGSWLTVV.

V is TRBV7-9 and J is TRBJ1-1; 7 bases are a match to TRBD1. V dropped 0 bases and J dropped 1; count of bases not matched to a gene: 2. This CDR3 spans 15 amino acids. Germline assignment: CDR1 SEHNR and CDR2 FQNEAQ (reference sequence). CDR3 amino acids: CASSLASGGNTEAFF. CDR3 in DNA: TGTGCCAGCAGCTTAGCGTCAGGGGGGAACACTGAAGCTTTCTTT.

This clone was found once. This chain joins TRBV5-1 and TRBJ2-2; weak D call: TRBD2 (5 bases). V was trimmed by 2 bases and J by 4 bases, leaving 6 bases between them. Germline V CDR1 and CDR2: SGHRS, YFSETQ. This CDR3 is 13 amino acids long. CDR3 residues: CASSLGSTGELFF. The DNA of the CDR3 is TGCGCCAGCAGCTTAGGGAGCACCGGGGAGCTGTTTTTT.

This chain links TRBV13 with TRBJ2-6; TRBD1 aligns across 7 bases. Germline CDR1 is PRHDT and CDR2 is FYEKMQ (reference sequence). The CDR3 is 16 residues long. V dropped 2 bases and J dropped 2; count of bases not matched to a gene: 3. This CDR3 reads CASSLNRGTGANVLTF. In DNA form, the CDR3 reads TGTGCCAGCAGCTTAAACAGGGGCACTGGGGCCAACGTCCTGACTTTC.

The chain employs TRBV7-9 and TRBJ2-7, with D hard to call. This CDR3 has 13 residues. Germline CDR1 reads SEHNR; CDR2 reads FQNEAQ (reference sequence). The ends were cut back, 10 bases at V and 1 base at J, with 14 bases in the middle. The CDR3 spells CATSERISYEQYF. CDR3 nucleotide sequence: TGTGCCACGTCAGAGAGGATATCCTACGAGCAGTACTTC.

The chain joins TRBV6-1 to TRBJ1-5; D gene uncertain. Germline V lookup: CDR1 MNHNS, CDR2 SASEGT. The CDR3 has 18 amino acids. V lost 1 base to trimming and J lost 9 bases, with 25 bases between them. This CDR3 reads CASSEEGVIIPQSAPQHF. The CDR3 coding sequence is TGTGCCAGCAGTGAAGAGGGAGTCATCATACCTCAATCAGCGCCCCAGCATTTT.

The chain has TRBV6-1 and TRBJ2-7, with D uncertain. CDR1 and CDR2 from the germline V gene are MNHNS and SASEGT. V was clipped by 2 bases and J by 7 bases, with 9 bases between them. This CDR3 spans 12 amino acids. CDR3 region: CASSELWHEQYF. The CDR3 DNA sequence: TGTGCCAGCAGTGAATTATGGCATGAGCAGTACTTC.

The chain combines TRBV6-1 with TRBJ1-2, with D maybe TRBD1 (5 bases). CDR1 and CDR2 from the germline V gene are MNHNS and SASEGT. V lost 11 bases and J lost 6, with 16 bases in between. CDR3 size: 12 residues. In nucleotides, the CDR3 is TGTGCCGGGGGGTTGCGGTTACATGGCTACACCTTC. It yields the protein CAGGLRLHGYTF.

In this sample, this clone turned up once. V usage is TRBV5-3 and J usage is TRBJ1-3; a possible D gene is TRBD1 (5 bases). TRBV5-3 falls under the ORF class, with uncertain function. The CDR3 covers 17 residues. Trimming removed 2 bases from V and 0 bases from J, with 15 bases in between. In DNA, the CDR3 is TGTGCCAGAAGCTTAGACAGCCCCCCTGACTCTGGAAACACCATATATTTT. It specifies CARSLDSPPDSGNTIYF.

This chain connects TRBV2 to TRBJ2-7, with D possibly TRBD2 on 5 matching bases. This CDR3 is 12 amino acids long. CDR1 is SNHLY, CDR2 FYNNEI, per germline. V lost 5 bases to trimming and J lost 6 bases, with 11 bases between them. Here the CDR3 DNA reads TGTGCCAGCAGTCCCGGACTGGCCGAGCAGTACTTC. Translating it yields CASSPGLAEQYF.

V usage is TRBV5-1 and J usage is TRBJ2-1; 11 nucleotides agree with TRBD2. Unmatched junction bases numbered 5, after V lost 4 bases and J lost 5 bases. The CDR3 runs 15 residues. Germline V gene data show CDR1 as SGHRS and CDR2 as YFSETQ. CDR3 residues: CASSQTSGGHNEQFF. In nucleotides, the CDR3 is TGCGCCAGCAGCCAAACTAGCGGGGGCCACAATGAGCAGTTCTTC.

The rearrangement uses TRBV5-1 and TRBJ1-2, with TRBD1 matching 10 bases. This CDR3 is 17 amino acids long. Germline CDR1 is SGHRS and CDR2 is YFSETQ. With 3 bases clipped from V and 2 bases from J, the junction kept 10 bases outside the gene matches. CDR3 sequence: CASSSRTGGIINYGYTF. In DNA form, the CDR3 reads TGCGCCAGCAGCTCGAGGACAGGGGGAATAATCAACTATGGCTACACCTTC.

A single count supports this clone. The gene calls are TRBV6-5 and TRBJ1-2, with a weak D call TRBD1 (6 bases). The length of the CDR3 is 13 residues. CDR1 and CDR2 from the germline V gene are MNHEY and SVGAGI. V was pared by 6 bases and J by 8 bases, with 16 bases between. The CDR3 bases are TGTGCCAGCAGCCAAGGACAGCTTGAGGGCTACACCTTC. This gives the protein CASSQGQLEGYTF.

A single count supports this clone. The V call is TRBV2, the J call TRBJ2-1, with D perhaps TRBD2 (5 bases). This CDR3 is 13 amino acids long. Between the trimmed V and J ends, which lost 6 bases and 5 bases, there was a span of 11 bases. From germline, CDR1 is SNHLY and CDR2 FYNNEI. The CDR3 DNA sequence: TGTGCCAGCAGCGACCACGGGGACAATGAGCAGTTCTTC. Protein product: CASSDHGDNEQFF.

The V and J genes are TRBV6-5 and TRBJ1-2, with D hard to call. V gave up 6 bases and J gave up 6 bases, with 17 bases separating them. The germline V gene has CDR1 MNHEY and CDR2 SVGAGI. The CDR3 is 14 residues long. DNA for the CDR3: TGTGCCAGCAGGAAAACTGGGCAGCTCGATGGCTACACCTTC. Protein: CASRKTGQLDGYTF.

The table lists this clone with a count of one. The CDR3 loop reads CSVRLALTYEQYF. The CDR3 DNA is TGCAGCGTTCGACTAGCGTTAACCTACGAGCAGTACTTC. V and J are TRBV29-1 and TRBJ2-5, with 8 bases matching TRBD2. TRBJ2-7 explains the end of the DNA better; the J call may be wrong. Germline lookup yields CDR1 SQVTM and CDR2 ANQGSEA. This CDR3 contains 13 residues.

In DNA, the CDR3 is TGTGCCAGTAGCACAGGGACTAGCGGGAGGGCCTTGGATCCCTATGAGCAGTTCTTC. It specifies CASSTGTSGRALDPYEQFF. The chain couples TRBV19 to TRBJ2-1; 16 bases line up with TRBD2. Germline V lookup: CDR1 LNHDA, CDR2 SQIVND (reference sequence). V was pared by 6 bases and J by 8 bases, with 16 bases of the junction left unmatched. CDR3 length equals 19 residues.

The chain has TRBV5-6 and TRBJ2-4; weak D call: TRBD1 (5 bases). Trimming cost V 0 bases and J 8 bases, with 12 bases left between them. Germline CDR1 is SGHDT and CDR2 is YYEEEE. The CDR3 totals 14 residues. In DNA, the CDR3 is TGTGCCAGCAGCTTGGGGGGCCCCTGGGACATTCAGTACTTC. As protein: CASSLGGPWDIQYF.